Listed below are T cell receptor beta chains from one sample, sequenced in a study of T cell responses to AZD1222 COVID-19 vaccine. Produced via immunoSEQ multiplex PCR; TCRdb's table is partial and in-frame only. The sample includes approximately 150,000 clones, 85% to 95% of them seen just once. Material: peripheral blood, obtained on day 0 of MenACWY control vaccination. Receptors were obtained from an adult in good health. The CDR3 runs from the conserved cysteine through the conserved F or W. The order of the fields is J gene, V gene, D gene, clone size, CDR3 protein, CDR3 DNA. The D gene is left open where the match is weak. Where a row states a size, it is once, few, many or the class of an expanded clone; other rows omit it.

>TRBJ2-3|TRBV15|TRBD1|NA
CATSRDRGTGLGTQYF
TGTGCCACCAGCAGAGATAGGGGGACAGGTCTGGGTACGCAGTATTTT
>TRBJ1-4|TRBV4-2|NA|NA
CASSQKPGATNEKLFF
TGTGCCAGCAGCCAGAAACCGGGGGCGACTAATGAAAAACTGTTTTTT
>TRBJ1-2|TRBV6-5|NA|NA
CASSRVAYGYTF
TGTGCCAGCAGCAGGGTAGCCTATGGCTACACCTTC
>TRBJ2-7|TRBV15|NA|NA
CATSFPSSYEQYF
TGTGCCACCAGTTTCCCCAGCAGCTACGAGCAGTACTTC
>TRBJ1-5|TRBV2|NA|NA
CASRLKTARGGDQPQHF
TGTGCCAGCAGGTTGAAGACAGCCAGGGGCGGTGATCAGCCCCAGCATTTT
>TRBJ1-1|TRBV21-1|NA|NA
CASLGGEAFF
TGTGCCAGCCTAGGAGGAGAAGCTTTCTTT
>TRBJ2-1|TRBV10-3|NA|NA
CAISESTGGPNEQFF
TGTGCCATCAGTGAGTCGACGGGGGGCCCCAATGAGCAGTTCTTC
>TRBJ2-1|TRBV7-9|TRBD2|NA
CASSLLLASGHNEQFF
TGTGCCAGCAGCTTATTGCTGGCTAGCGGGCACAATGAGCAGTTCTTC
>TRBJ2-5|TRBV5-1|NA|NA
CASSLYGRDETQYF
TGCGCCAGCAGCTTGTACGGAAGGGATGAGACCCAGTACTTC
>TRBJ1-2|TRBV5-1|TRBD1|NA
CATSGQAAGGYTF
TGCGCCACCTCCGGACAGGCGGCGGGAGGCTACACCTTC
>TRBJ2-7|TRBV3-1/TRBV3-2|TRBD1|NA
CASSLQGTGTGASEQYF
TGTGCCAGCAGCCTTCAGGGGACCGGGACAGGGGCATCTGAGCAGTACTTC
>TRBJ1-1|TRBV6-2/TRBV6-3|NA|NA
CASSYSPWNTEAFF
TGTGCCAGCAGTTACTCTCCATGGAACACTGAAGCTTTCTTT
>TRBJ2-1|TRBV7-9|NA|NA
CASSSGVVQFF
TGTGCCAGCAGCTCGGGGGTGGTGCAGTTCTTC
>TRBJ2-1|TRBV7-9|TRBD2|NA
CASSLISGSPKHNEQFF
TGTGCCAGCAGCTTAATTAGCGGGAGTCCCAAACACAATGAGCAGTTCTTC
>TRBJ1-1|TRBV5-4|NA|NA
CASTTTSGADNTEAFF
TGTGCCAGCACCACCACCTCAGGGGCAGATAACACTGAAGCTTTCTTT
>TRBJ2-7|TRBV10-1|TRBD2|NA
CASSEVTSGRPGEQYF
TGCGCCAGCAGTGAGGTGACTAGCGGGCGACCGGGGGAGCAGTACTTC
>TRBJ1-1|TRBV11-2|NA|NA
CASSRTGRNTEAFF
TGTGCCAGCAGCAGAACGGGGAGGAACACTGAAGCTTTCTTT
>TRBJ1-1|TRBV18|NA|NA
CASSLPGGANTEAFF
TGTGCCAGCTCACTCCCTGGGGGGGCGAACACTGAAGCTTTCTTT
>TRBJ2-3|TRBV5-4|TRBD2|NA
CASSLPGTSSKKRYF
TGTGCCAGCAGCCTCCCCGGGACTAGCAGCAAGAAACGGTATTTT
>TRBJ1-1|TRBV7-3|NA|NA
CASRAGAGWTEAFF
TGTGCCAGTCGGGCGGGGGCAGGATGGACTGAAGCTTTCTTT
>TRBJ1-2|TRBV3-1/TRBV3-2|NA|medium-sized
CASSQAGTEGYTF
TGTGCCAGCAGCCAAGCAGGGACTGAGGGCTACACCTTC
>TRBJ1-2|TRBV9|TRBD1|NA
CASSVGGRGFGYGYTF
TGTGCCAGCAGCGTAGGGGGCAGGGGGTTCGGCTATGGCTACACCTTC
>TRBJ1-2|TRBV5-1|NA|once
CASSLEANSYGYTF
TGCGCCAGCAGCTTGGAGGCTAACTCCTATGGCTACACCTTC